This T cell receptor beta chain is from a study of shared clonotypes between healthy human individuals. General study results and limits: Non-shared clonotypes had lower generation probabilities than those shared by all four donors.

Comment on this clone: What it binds is unknown.

The assay was run at deep level. Replicate PCRs for sorted subsets used around 200 ng DNA; this equaled tens of thousands of T cell genomes. The assay was immunoSEQ multiplex PCR, and TCRdb's table has in-frame clones only and misses some. This sample has about 2.4 million clones, with 80% to 95% found just once. Sequencing input: naive CD4+ T cells from PBMCs. Subset meaning: CD45RA+ positively selected. The source of this sequence is a young man in good health. Some clones in this sample may be carry-over from other donors' samples.

CDR3 loop: CASSPRGLAEQYF. CDR3 nucleotide sequence: TGTGCCAGCTCACCACGGGGACTAGCCGAGCAGTACTTC. The gene calls are TRBV18 and TRBJ2-7; 9 nucleotides align to TRBD2. The V segment lost 1 base and the J segment 6 bases; nucleotides outside the gene matches: 1. The germline V gene has CDR1 KGHSH and CDR2 LQKENI. This CDR3 has 13 residues.